This T cell receptor beta chain was recovered during a study of type 1 regulatory T cells. Study information: T-allo10 is an in vitro-generated, Tr1-enriched CD4 T cell product specific for alloantigen. Study-wide findings and caveats: Compared with non-type 1 regulatory T cells, type 1 regulatory T cells showed a more restricted TCR repertoire.

Sample share makes this clonotype medium-sized. What it binds is not known. Trimming took 8 bases from V and 2 from J, leaving 13 bases between them. The CDR3 is 13 residues long. Germline loops: CDR1 MNHEY, CDR2 SVGEGT. From the reads, TCRdb called clonotypes with MiXCR, one entry per CDR3 protein. The sample yields tens of thousands of distinct CDR3 sequences, 12% seen once. Input material: cultured non-Tr1 T cells, either the whole culture or a sorted T cell fraction (not recorded which). This chain uses TRBV6-2 or TRBV6-3 with TRBJ2-7; D is perhaps TRBD1 or TRBD2 (5 bases each). This TCR derives from a human donor in good health. CDR3 coding DNA: TGTGCCAGCGGGGCCCACGGGGCCTACGAGCAGTACTTC. Translated: CASGAHGAYEQYF.